The TCR beta chain described here comes from a study of T cell responses to AZD1222 COVID-19 vaccine. Remarks on this clone: Its specificity is not known.

The table came from immunoSEQ multiplex PCR; TCRdb's copy has only in-frame clones and leaves some out. The sample includes tens of thousands of clones, over 75% of them seen just once. This CDR3 region has 15 residues. The germline V gene has CDR1 SGHAT and CDR2 FQNNGV. With 3 bases clipped from V and 7 bases from J, the junction kept 9 bases outside the gene matches. Whole-study results and caveats: Variant regions that are unmutated are reportedly the target of nearly half of spike-specific TCRs. Among those given AZD1222, only 6 or 7 were seropositive at baseline. Spike-specific TCR breadth and depth both grew after two AZD1222 doses. Clonal diversity may have been underestimated in mostly white British donors.

The chain has TRBV11-2 and TRBJ2-5; TRBD2 agrees at 9 bases. The sample consisted of peripheral blood, taken on day 0 of AZD1222 vaccination. The TCR sequence derives from an adult in good health. The CDR3 bases are TGTGCCAGCAGCTTCACTAGCGGGCCCCAGGGGACCCAGTACTTC. Residues: CASSFTSGPQGTQYF.